This T cell receptor (beta chain) was profiled in a study of cytomegalovirus exposure and HLA in healthy donors. Across the whole study: Approximately 81% of 350 to 400 genotyped donors fell in the Caucasian-associated ancestry cluster.

Participants comprised healthy donors of bone marrow. Findings and caveats of the study: A later analysis found that most CMV-associated TCR beta chains appeared HLA-restricted. DRB1 had the most TCR associations and HLA-C the fewest, a later analysis found, with rates varying by HLA locus.

For this clone: Its target is unknown.

Germline V gene lookup returns CDR1 MGHRA and CDR2 YSYEKL. The CDR3 contains 16 residues. V shed 0 bases and J 1 base; nucleotides not matched to a gene: 5. The PCR contained 60 Vbeta and 13 Jbeta primers. Assay: immunoSEQ multiplex PCR; the TCRdb copy retains only in-frame clones and omits some. The sample includes 60,000 to 70,000 clones, approximately 75% of them seen just once. The chain combines TRBV4-1 with TRBJ1-1; TRBD1 matches 7 bases. The sequence was collected from a man in his fifties or sixties in good health and CMV-seropositive. The source material was PBMCs. CDR3 DNA: TGCGCCAGCAGCCAAGATTTGAACAGGGGGAACACTGAAGCTTTCTTT. It is translated as CASSQDLNRGNTEAFF.